Listed below are T cell receptor beta chains from one sample, sequenced in a study of PD-1 blockade in classical Hodgkin lymphoma. Method: immunoSEQ multiplex PCR; TCRdb's copy keeps in-frame clones and lacks some. The sample has approximately 28,000 clones; around 79% are singletons. This material consisted of CD4+ T cells from blood, taken before the fourth cycle of nivolumab. These receptor sequences come from a human donor with classical Hodgkin lymphoma. Each CDR3 is given with its conserved first and last residue. A D gene is named only where the DNA matches it firmly. Clone size is shown for a subset of rows, as once, few, many or a class of expanded clone.

>TRBJ2-7|TRBV28|NA|NA
CASSPRREQYF
TGTGCCAGCAGCCCTCGGCGAGAGCAGTACTTC
>TRBJ1-2|TRBV2|few|NA
CASSEPGRGYTF
TGTGCCAGCAGTGAACCAGGGCGAGGCTACACCTTC
>TRBJ2-3|TRBV9|NA|NA
CASSVRGSDYSTDTQYF
TGTGCCAGCAGCGTAAGGGGGTCGGACTATAGCACAGATACGCAGTATTTT
>TRBJ2-3|TRBV5-1|NA|TRBD2
CASSLRSGGEARTDTQYF
TGCGCCAGCAGCTTGCGTAGCGGGGGAGAGGCCCGCACAGATACGCAGTATTTT
>TRBJ1-6|TRBV4-1|once|TRBD1
CASSRDRGSSYNSPLHF
TGCGCCAGCAGCCGGGACAGGGGAAGCTCCTATAATTCACCCCTCCACTTT
>TRBJ1-4|TRBV7-8|NA|NA
CASSTRPRGSTNEKLFF
TGTGCCAGCAGCACTAGGCCCAGGGGATCGACTAATGAAAAACTGTTTTTT
>TRBJ2-7|TRBV15|NA|NA
CATSRDGGATYEQYF
TGTGCCACCAGCAGAGACGGGGGCGCCACCTACGAGCAGTACTTC
>TRBJ2-5|TRBV19|NA|TRBD2
CASSTRLAGNQETQYF
TGTGCCAGTAGTACCCGACTAGCGGGGAACCAAGAGACCCAGTACTTC
>TRBJ1-1|TRBV2|NA|NA
CASSEIRGSTEAFF
TGTGCCAGCAGTGAAATCAGGGGCAGCACTGAAGCTTTCTTT
>TRBJ2-7|TRBV27|NA|TRBD1
CASRGTGRSYEQYF
TGTGCCAGCAGGGGGACAGGGAGGAGCTACGAGCAGTACTTC
>TRBJ2-4|TRBV29-1|NA|NA
CSVETSWGSEAKNIQYF
TGCAGCGTTGAGACCTCCTGGGGGAGTGAAGCCAAAAACATTCAGTACTTC
>TRBJ2-3|TRBV4-3|NA|NA
CASSQEATDTQYF
TGCGCCAGCAGCCAAGAGGCCACAGATACGCAGTATTTT
>TRBJ1-1|TRBV30|NA|NA
CAWSVGGEAFF
TGTGCCTGGAGTGTAGGGGGGGAAGCTTTCTTT
>TRBJ2-2|TRBV10-3|NA|NA
CAIRAMYTGELFF
TGTGCCATCAGGGCAATGTACACCGGGGAGCTGTTTTTT
>TRBJ2-6|TRBV7-9|NA|NA
CASSLRGTNVLTF
TGTGCCAGCAGCTTAAGGGGGACCAACGTCCTGACTTTC
>TRBJ1-1|TRBV18|NA|NA
CASSNLGNTEAFF
TGTGCCAGCTCAAACTTGGGGAACACTGAAGCTTTCTTT
>TRBJ2-1|TRBV27|NA|TRBD2
CASSPASGRAGPGEQFF
TGTGCCAGCAGTCCGGCTAGCGGGAGGGCCGGGCCAGGTGAGCAGTTCTTC
>TRBJ1-3|TRBV5-6|NA|NA
CASSFGFSSGNTIYF
TGTGCCAGCAGCTTTGGATTTAGCTCTGGAAACACCATATATTTT
>TRBJ2-3|TRBV5-1|NA|TRBD2
CASSLGTSGSGTDTQYF
TGCGCCAGCAGCTTGGGGACTAGCGGGAGTGGCACAGATACGCAGTATTTT
>TRBJ1-5|TRBV5-6|once|NA
CASSLVGTRAQHF
TGTGCCAGCAGCTTAGTGGGAACAAGGGCCCAGCATTTT
>TRBJ2-1|TRBV7-3|NA|TRBD2
CASSPTREYNEQFF
TGTGCCAGCAGCCCCACGCGGGAGTACAATGAGCAGTTCTTC
>TRBJ1-5|TRBV30|NA|NA
CAWSGGRVQHF
TGTGCCTGGAGCGGCGGGAGAGTCCAGCATTTT
>TRBJ2-3|TRBV7-9|once|TRBD1
CASSPGTGRVRTDTQYF
TGTGCCAGCAGCCCTGGGACAGGGAGGGTGCGTACAGATACGCAGTATTTT
>TRBJ1-1|TRBV18|NA|NA
CASSPSSTGWGNTEAFF
TGTGCCAGCTCACCATCCTCCACAGGGTGGGGTAACACTGAAGCTTTCTTT
>TRBJ1-1|TRBV6-5|once|NA
CASSYSSVPNTEAFF
TGTGCCAGCAGTTACTCGAGCGTTCCGAACACTGAAGCTTTCTTT
>TRBJ1-1|TRBV2|few|TRBD1
CASSERTGGVEAFF
TGTGCCAGCAGTGAACGAACAGGGGGCGTAGAAGCTTTCTTT
>TRBJ2-2|TRBV5-1|NA|TRBD1
CASSLRTGGTGELFF
TGCGCCAGCAGCTTGCGGACAGGGGGCACCGGGGAGCTGTTTTTT
>TRBJ2-5|TRBV7-9|NA|TRBD1
CASSLAGRPGGTQYF
TGTGCCAGCAGCTTAGCGGGACGCCCAGGGGGGACCCAGTACTTC
>TRBJ1-6|TRBV19|NA|NA
CASTRTVNSPLHF
TGTGCCAGTACCCGGACAGTTAATTCACCCCTCCACTTT
>TRBJ2-7|TRBV7-3|NA|NA
CASSLVPAAVGEQYF
TGTGCCAGCAGCTTGGTCCCAGCAGCTGTCGGCGAGCAGTACTTC
>TRBJ2-7|TRBV10-1|NA|TRBD1
CASSHRLWTGQKTYEQYF
TGCGCCAGCAGTCATAGACTCTGGACAGGGCAGAAAACCTACGAGCAGTACTTC
>TRBJ1-2|TRBV9|NA|TRBD1
CASSSTTQRTGDIYGYTF
TGTGCCAGCAGCTCGACCACCCAGCGGACAGGGGATATCTATGGCTACACCTTC
>TRBJ2-4|TRBV7-2|few|NA
CASSYQGGNIQYF
TGTGCCAGCAGCTATCAGGGGGGAAACATTCAGTACTTC
>TRBJ1-2|TRBV25-1|few|NA
CASSESNGYTF
TGTGCCAGCAGCGAAAGCAATGGCTACACCTTC
>TRBJ2-7|TRBV2|few|NA
CASSVESYEQYF
TGTGCCAGCAGTGTGGAGAGCTACGAGCAGTACTTC
>TRBJ1-2|TRBV6-5|few|NA
CASSYLGTYGYTF
TGTGCCAGCAGTTACTTGGGTACCTATGGCTACACCTTC
>TRBJ1-5|TRBV30|NA|TRBD1
CAWSVDRGNQPQHF
TGTGCCTGGAGTGTTGACAGGGGCAATCAGCCCCAGCATTTT
>TRBJ2-5|TRBV27|NA|NA
CASSLVGFGRETQYF
TGTGCCAGCAGTTTAGTGGGGTTTGGGCGAGAGACCCAGTACTTC
>TRBJ1-4|TRBV10-3|NA|NA
CAISESTRATNEKLFF
TGTGCCATCAGTGAGTCGACTCGAGCGACTAATGAAAAACTGTTTTTT
>TRBJ1-5|TRBV2|NA|NA
CASSVTVNQPQHF
TGTGCCAGCAGTGTGACAGTTAATCAGCCCCAGCATTTT
>TRBJ2-7|TRBV6-5|NA|NA
CASSYSRQGGSYEQYF
TGTGCCAGCAGTTACTCCCGACAGGGAGGGTCCTACGAGCAGTACTTC
>TRBJ2-3|TRBV29-1|NA|NA
CSVGREADTQYF
TGCAGCGTTGGCAGGGAGGCAGATACGCAGTATTTT
>TRBJ1-2|TRBV19|NA|TRBD1
CASSPPGQGVYGYTF
TGTGCCAGTAGCCCCCCGGGACAGGGGGTTTATGGCTACACCTTC
>TRBJ2-1|TRBV10-3|NA|TRBD1
CAISESGTGRDEQFF
TGTGCCATCAGTGAGTCGGGGACAGGACGCGATGAGCAGTTCTTC
>TRBJ2-1|TRBV7-2|NA|NA
CASSLAGGNEQFF
TGTGCCAGCAGCTTAGCTGGGGGAAATGAGCAGTTCTTC
>TRBJ2-3|TRBV7-3|NA|NA
CASSLFSTDTQYF
TGTGCCAGCAGCTTATTTAGCACAGATACGCAGTATTTT
>TRBJ2-3|TRBV11-2|NA|NA
CASSFRGARTDTQYF
TGTGCCAGCAGCTTTCGGGGGGCGAGGACAGATACGCAGTATTTT
>TRBJ1-4|TRBV6-1|NA|NA
CASSEEPGTNEKLFF
TGTGCCAGCAGTGAAGAACCTGGCACTAATGAAAAACTGTTTTTT
>TRBJ2-7|TRBV30|few|TRBD1
CAWDRGRAYEQYF
TGTGCCTGGGACAGGGGACGCGCCTACGAGCAGTACTTC
>TRBJ1-2|TRBV7-9|few|NA
CASSRTLYGYTF
TGTGCCAGCAGCCGGACCCTCTATGGCTACACCTTC
>TRBJ2-3|TRBV10-2|once|TRBD2
CASRLLAGGPVDTQYF
TGCGCCAGCAGGCTCCTAGCGGGGGGGCCCGTAGATACGCAGTATTTT
>TRBJ2-3|TRBV4-1|few|TRBD2
CASSSTSGTGLDTQYF
TGCGCCAGCAGTTCGACTAGCGGGACGGGGTTGGATACGCAGTATTTT
>TRBJ2-1|TRBV19|few|NA
CASSPLRGAMFF
TGTGCCAGTAGTCCCCTCCGCGGGGCCATGTTCTTC
>TRBJ2-7|TRBV28|NA|TRBD1
CASSAALGTGSYEQYF
TGTGCCAGCAGTGCGGCGTTGGGGACAGGGTCCTACGAGCAGTACTTC
>TRBJ1-1|TRBV11-1|once|TRBD1
CASKADRGDTEAFF
TGTGCCAGCAAAGCCGACAGGGGGGACACTGAAGCTTTCTTT
>TRBJ1-1|TRBV6-5|NA|NA
CASSYSMNAEAFF
TGTGCCAGCAGTTACTCGATGAACGCTGAAGCTTTCTTT